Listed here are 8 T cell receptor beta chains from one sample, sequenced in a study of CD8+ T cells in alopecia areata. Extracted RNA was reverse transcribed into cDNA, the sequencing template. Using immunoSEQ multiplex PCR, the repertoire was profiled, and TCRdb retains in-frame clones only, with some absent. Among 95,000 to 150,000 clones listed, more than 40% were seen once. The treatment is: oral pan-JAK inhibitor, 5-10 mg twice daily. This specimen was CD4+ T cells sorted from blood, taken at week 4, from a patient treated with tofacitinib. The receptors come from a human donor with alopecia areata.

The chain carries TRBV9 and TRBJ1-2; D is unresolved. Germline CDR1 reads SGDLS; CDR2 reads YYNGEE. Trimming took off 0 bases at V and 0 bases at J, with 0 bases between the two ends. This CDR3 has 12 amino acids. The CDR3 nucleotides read TGTGCCAGCAGCGTAGCTAACTATGGCTACACCTTC. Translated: CASSVANYGYTF.

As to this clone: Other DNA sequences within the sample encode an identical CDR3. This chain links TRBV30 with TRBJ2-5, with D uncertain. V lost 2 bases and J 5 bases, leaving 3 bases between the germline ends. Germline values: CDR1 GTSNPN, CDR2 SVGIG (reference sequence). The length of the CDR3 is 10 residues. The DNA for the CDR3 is TGTGCCTGGAGTCGGGAGACCCAGTACTTC. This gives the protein CAWSRETQYF.

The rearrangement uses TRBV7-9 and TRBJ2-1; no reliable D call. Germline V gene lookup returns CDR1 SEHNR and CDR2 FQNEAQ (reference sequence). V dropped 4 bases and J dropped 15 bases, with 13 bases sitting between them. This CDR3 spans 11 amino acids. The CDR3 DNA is TGTGCCAGCAGCTCCACAATGAGGATGTTCTTC. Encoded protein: CASSSTMRMFF.

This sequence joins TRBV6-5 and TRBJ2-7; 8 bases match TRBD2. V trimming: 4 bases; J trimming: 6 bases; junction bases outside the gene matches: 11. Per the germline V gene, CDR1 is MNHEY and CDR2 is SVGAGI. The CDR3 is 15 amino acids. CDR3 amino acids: CASSSESGGLREQYF. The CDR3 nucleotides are TGTGCCAGCAGTTCCGAGAGCGGGGGCCTTCGCGAGCAGTACTTC.

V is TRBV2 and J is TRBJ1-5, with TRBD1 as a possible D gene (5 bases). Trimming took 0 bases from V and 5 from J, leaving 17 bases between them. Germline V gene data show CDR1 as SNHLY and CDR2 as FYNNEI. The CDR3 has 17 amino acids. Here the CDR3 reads CASSEALQGTWDQPQHF. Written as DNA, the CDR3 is TGTGCCAGCAGTGAAGCGCTTCAGGGTACTTGGGATCAGCCCCAGCATTTT.

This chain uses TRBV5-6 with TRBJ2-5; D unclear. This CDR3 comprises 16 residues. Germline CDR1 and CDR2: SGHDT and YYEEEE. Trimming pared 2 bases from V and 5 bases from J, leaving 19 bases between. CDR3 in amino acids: CASSFRVTLSGETQYF. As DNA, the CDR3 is TGTGCCAGCAGCTTTCGGGTAACACTATCTGGGGAGACCCAGTACTTC.

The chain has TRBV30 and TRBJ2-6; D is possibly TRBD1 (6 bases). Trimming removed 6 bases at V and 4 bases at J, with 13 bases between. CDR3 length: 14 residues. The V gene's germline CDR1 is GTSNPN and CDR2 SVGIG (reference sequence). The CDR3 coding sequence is TGTGCCTGTGCCTTGGACAGCGGGGCCAACGTCCTGACTTTC. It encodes CACALDSGANVLTF.

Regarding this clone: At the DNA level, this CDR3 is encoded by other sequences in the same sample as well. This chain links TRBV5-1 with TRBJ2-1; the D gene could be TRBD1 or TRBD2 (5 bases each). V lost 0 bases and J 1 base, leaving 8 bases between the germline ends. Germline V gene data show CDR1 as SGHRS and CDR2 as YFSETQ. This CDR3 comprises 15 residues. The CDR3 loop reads CASSLGGASYNEQFF. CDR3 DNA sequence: TGCGCCAGCAGCTTGGGAGGGGCATCCTACAATGAGCAGTTCTTC.